Below, 6 T cell receptor beta chains from the same sample are listed, as sequenced in a study of blood T cell repertoires in COVID-19. Assay used: immunoSEQ multiplex PCR; TCRdb lists only in-frame clones, some missing. The table has 250,000 to 350,000 clones, roughly nine tenths seen once; the top ten hold 2.2%. The material sequenced was peripheral blood. These receptors came from a woman aged 45 to 65 who had recovered from COVID-19.

The rearrangement links TRBV5-1 to TRBJ1-1; a possible D gene is TRBD1 (5 bases). The CDR3 totals 15 residues. Trimming took 4 bases from V and 1 from J, leaving 14 bases between them. Germline lookup yields CDR1 SGHRS and CDR2 YFSETQ. This chain's CDR3 is CASSSGGVENTEAFF. In DNA, the CDR3 is TGCGCCAGCAGCAGCGGGGGGGTAGAGAACACTGAAGCTTTCTTT.

The gene calls are TRBV19 and TRBJ1-1, with a weak D call TRBD1 (5 bases). The V end was cut by 5 bases, the J end by 2 bases, with 12 bases between. The CDR3 sequence is 14 residues long. Germline CDR1 reads LNHDA; CDR2 reads SQIVND (reference sequence). This chain's CDR3 is CASSERQGNTEAFF. CDR3 DNA sequence: TGTGCCAGTAGTGAGAGGCAGGGTAACACTGAAGCTTTCTTT.

The chain is built from TRBV4-1 and TRBJ1-2; D is unclear. Trimming took off 3 bases at V and 6 bases at J, with 14 bases between the two ends. CDR1 is MGHRA, CDR2 YSYEKL, per germline. CDR3 size: 14 residues. The CDR3 coding sequence is TGCGCCAGCAGCCACCTACCCCTACAGCATGGCTACACCTTC. Translating gives CASSHLPLQHGYTF.

The gene calls are TRBV28 and TRBJ2-7; a weak D match, TRBD2 (6 bases). The length of the CDR3 is 12 residues. Trimming took 3 bases from V and 7 from J, leaving 10 bases between them. The germline CDR1 and CDR2 sequences are MDHEN and SYDVKM. CDR3 bases: TGTGCCAGCAGTTTCAGGGCGGGAGAGCAGTACTTC. This sequence encodes CASSFRAGEQYF.

A few counts support this clone. The rearrangement uses TRBV29-1 and TRBJ1-1; D is possibly TRBD1 (6 bases). The germline CDR1 and CDR2 sequences are SQVTM and ANQGSEA. There are 13 residues in the CDR3. V was trimmed by 2 bases and J by 8 bases, leaving 15 bases between them. CDR3 DNA sequence: TGCAGCGTTGAAAAACAGGGATGGGGAGAAGCTTTCTTT. Translating it yields CSVEKQGWGEAFF.

This rearrangement joins TRBV7-2 to TRBJ1-2, with D unresolved. The CDR3 is 14 residues long. Trimming cost V 6 bases and J 0 bases, with 11 bases left between them. From germline, CDR1 is SGHTA and CDR2 FQGNSA. CDR3 nucleotides: TGTGCCAGCAGTTCGACACCTTCTAACTATGGCTACACCTTC. Amino acid sequence: CASSSTPSNYGYTF.